The clone carrying this T cell receptor (beta chain) was counted a few times. Its antigen is as yet unknown. The data were taken from a study of T cell responses to AZD1222 COVID-19 vaccine. Study at large: Second doses at about 4 or about 12 weeks were pooled. General study results and limits: Spike-specific TCR repertoires showed rising breadth and depth after two AZD1222 doses. Spike was spanned by vaccine-associated CD4 TCRs, which were dominant at 160-218 and 743-854.

The table came from immunoSEQ multiplex PCR; TCRdb's copy has only in-frame clones and leaves some out. The sample has roughly 180,000 clones; around 94% are singletons. Germline V gene sequence: CDR1 SEHNR, CDR2 FQNEAQ (reference sequence). With 5 bases removed from V and 4 bases from J, the gap between germline ends came to 12 bases. This CDR3 is 13 amino acids long. The receptor was isolated from an adult in good health. The rearrangement joins TRBV7-9 to TRBJ2-7, with D possibly TRBD1 on 6 matching bases. Sequenced here: peripheral blood, sampled on day 0 of AZD1222 vaccination. CDR3 in DNA: TGTGCCAGCAGCGCAGCAGGGGCTTACGAGCAGTACTTC. It is translated as CASSAAGAYEQYF.